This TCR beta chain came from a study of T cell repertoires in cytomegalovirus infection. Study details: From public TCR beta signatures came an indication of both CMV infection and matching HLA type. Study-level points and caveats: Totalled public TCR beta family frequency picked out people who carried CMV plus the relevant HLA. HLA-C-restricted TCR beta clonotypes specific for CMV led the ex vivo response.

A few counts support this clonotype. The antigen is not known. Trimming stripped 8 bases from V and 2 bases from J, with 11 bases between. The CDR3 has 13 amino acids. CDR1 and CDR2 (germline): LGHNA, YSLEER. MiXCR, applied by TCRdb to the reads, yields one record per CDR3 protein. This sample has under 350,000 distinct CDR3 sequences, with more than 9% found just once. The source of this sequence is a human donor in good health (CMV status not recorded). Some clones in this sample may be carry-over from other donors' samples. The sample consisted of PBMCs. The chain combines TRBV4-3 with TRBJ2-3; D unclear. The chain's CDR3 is CASGRSATDTQYF. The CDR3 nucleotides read TGCGCCAGCGGGCGATCCGCCACAGATACGCAGTATTTT.